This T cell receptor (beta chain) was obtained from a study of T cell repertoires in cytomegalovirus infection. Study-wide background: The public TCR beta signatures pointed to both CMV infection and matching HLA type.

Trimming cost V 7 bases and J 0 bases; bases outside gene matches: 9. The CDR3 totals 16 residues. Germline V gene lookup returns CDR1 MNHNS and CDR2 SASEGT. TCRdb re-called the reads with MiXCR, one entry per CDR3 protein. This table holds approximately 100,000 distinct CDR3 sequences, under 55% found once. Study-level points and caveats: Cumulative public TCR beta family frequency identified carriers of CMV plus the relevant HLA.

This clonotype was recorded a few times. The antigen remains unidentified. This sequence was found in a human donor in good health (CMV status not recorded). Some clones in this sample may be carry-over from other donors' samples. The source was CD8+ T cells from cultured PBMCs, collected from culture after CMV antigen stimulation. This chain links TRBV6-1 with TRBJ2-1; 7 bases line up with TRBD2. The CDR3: CASTELAINSYNEQFF. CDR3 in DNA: TGTGCCAGCACCGAACTAGCGATCAACTCCTACAATGAGCAGTTCTTC.